The rows below give T cell receptor beta chains drawn from one sample of a study of radiation and T cells in renal cell carcinoma. Produced via immunoSEQ multiplex PCR; TCRdb's table is partial and in-frame only. The table records around 170,000 clones, about 87% of them present only once. The sequenced sample was blood, obtained from a patient whose treatment included radiotherapy and nephrectomy. Source of these receptors: a woman aged 45-65 years with renal cell carcinoma. The CDR3 runs from the conserved cysteine through the conserved F or W. Fields, in order: V gene, J gene, CDR3 length, CDR3 protein.

v_call: TRBV6-1; j_call: .; cdr3_length: 13; cdr3_aa: CASSEATRYEQYF
v_call: TRBV6-1; j_call: TRBJ1-1; cdr3_length: 15; cdr3_aa: CASRGDRGTNTEAFF
v_call: TRBV6-1; j_call: TRBJ2-1; cdr3_length: 18; cdr3_aa: CASSEDRLAGPDLNEQFF
v_call: TRBV5-1; j_call: TRBJ1-1; cdr3_length: 15; cdr3_aa: CASSKGQGWGTEAFF
v_call: TRBV7-2; j_call: TRBJ1-6; cdr3_length: 16; cdr3_aa: CASSLTPGIRDSPLHF
v_call: TRBV5-1; j_call: TRBJ2-1; cdr3_length: 16; cdr3_aa: CASSLVSMGARNEQFF
v_call: TRBV19; j_call: TRBJ1-2; cdr3_length: 15; cdr3_aa: CASSGGRNFNYGYTF
v_call: TRBV7-8; j_call: TRBJ1-3; cdr3_length: 14; cdr3_aa: CASSTHISGNTIYF
v_call: TRBV5-5; j_call: TRBJ1-2; cdr3_length: 15; cdr3_aa: CASSLSTGLNYGYTF
v_call: TRBV11-3; j_call: TRBJ2-3; cdr3_length: 15; cdr3_aa: CASSSYSVGTDTQYF
v_call: TRBV2; j_call: TRBJ2-5; cdr3_length: 15; cdr3_aa: CASSEAGGEEETQYF
v_call: TRBV9; j_call: TRBJ1-3; cdr3_length: 15; cdr3_aa: CASSVLQNSGNTIYF
v_call: TRBV19; j_call: TRBJ2-3; cdr3_length: 15; cdr3_aa: CASKPGLSLSDTQYF
v_call: TRBV6-1; j_call: TRBJ1-5; cdr3_length: 17; cdr3_aa: CASSEFSTGTRNQPQHF
v_call: TRBV6-5; j_call: TRBJ1-2; cdr3_length: 13; cdr3_aa: CASSGGHLYGYTF
v_call: TRBV6-1; j_call: TRBJ1-2; cdr3_length: 16; cdr3_aa: CASSENSEGTNYGYTF
v_call: TRBV11-2; j_call: TRBJ2-7; cdr3_length: 16; cdr3_aa: CASSTSGGVLSYEQYF
v_call: TRBV7-2; j_call: TRBJ2-1; cdr3_length: 16; cdr3_aa: CASSLIGGEDDNEQFF
v_call: TRBV5-1; j_call: TRBJ1-1; cdr3_length: 13; cdr3_aa: CASNYRFDTEAFF
v_call: TRBV6-5; j_call: TRBJ1-1; cdr3_length: 13; cdr3_aa: CASSFDRASEAFF
v_call: TRBV7-9; j_call: TRBJ1-2; cdr3_length: 19; cdr3_aa: CASSLSLRYRDPLNYGYTF
v_call: TRBV18; j_call: TRBJ1-2; cdr3_length: 15; cdr3_aa: CASSPREFKLNGYTF
v_call: TRBV15; j_call: TRBJ1-3; cdr3_length: 16; cdr3_aa: CATSRDGYSSGNTIYF
v_call: TRBV30; j_call: TRBJ2-3; cdr3_length: 13; cdr3_aa: CALSGASTDTQYF
v_call: TRBV28; j_call: TRBJ1-1; cdr3_length: 14; cdr3_aa: CASKTGDRHTEAFF
v_call: TRBV4-3; j_call: TRBJ2-1; cdr3_length: 15; cdr3_aa: CASSQLGGLYNEQFF
v_call: TRBV18; j_call: TRBJ2-1; cdr3_length: 17; cdr3_aa: CASSPYSGQGSFNEQFF
v_call: TRBV5-8; j_call: TRBJ2-5; cdr3_length: 11; cdr3_aa: CASRRTETQYF
v_call: TRBV19; j_call: TRBJ2-7; cdr3_length: 13; cdr3_aa: CASSEKQGYEQYF
v_call: TRBV5-1; j_call: TRBJ2-3; cdr3_length: 15; cdr3_aa: CASSRRGARTDTQYF
v_call: TRBV6-5; j_call: TRBJ1-1; cdr3_length: 14; cdr3_aa: CASSYSQGNTEAFF
v_call: TRBV4-3; j_call: TRBJ2-1; cdr3_length: 16; cdr3_aa: CASSQDYGSGVDEQFF
v_call: TRBV19; j_call: TRBJ2-3; cdr3_length: 12; cdr3_aa: CAVKAGGPTQYF
v_call: TRBV11-2; j_call: TRBJ2-7; cdr3_length: 15; cdr3_aa: CASSPGLAGDYEQYF
v_call: TRBV10-3; j_call: TRBJ2-1; cdr3_length: 16; cdr3_aa: CAISESSGARYNEQFF
v_call: TRBV5-1; j_call: TRBJ2-7; cdr3_length: 16; cdr3_aa: CASSLGWGDRSYEQYF
v_call: TRBV19; j_call: TRBJ1-1; cdr3_length: 12; cdr3_aa: CASREPNTEAFF
v_call: TRBV11-2; j_call: TRBJ2-7; cdr3_length: 14; cdr3_aa: CASSSIRNSYEQYF
v_call: TRBV6-5; j_call: TRBJ2-2; cdr3_length: 15; cdr3_aa: CASRTYMGNTGELFF
v_call: TRBV4-1; j_call: TRBJ1-2; cdr3_length: 14; cdr3_aa: CASSQEREVNGYTF
v_call: TRBV11-2; j_call: TRBJ2-1; cdr3_length: 13; cdr3_aa: CASSFQGWNEQFF
v_call: TRBV21-1; j_call: TRBJ1-6; cdr3_length: 14; cdr3_aa: CALKEGGRDSPLHF
v_call: TRBV19; j_call: TRBJ1-1; cdr3_length: 11; cdr3_aa: CASKVNTEAFF
v_call: TRBV30; j_call: TRBJ2-3; cdr3_length: 13; cdr3_aa: CAWRVKGTDTQYF
v_call: TRBV7-2; j_call: TRBJ1-3; cdr3_length: 16; cdr3_aa: CASSLEGIYSGNTIYF
v_call: TRBV6-1; j_call: TRBJ1-6; cdr3_length: 15; cdr3_aa: CASDVRGVRNSPLHF
v_call: TRBV6-4; j_call: TRBJ2-1; cdr3_length: 15; cdr3_aa: CASSARRGQGSEQFF
v_call: TRBV19; j_call: TRBJ1-5; cdr3_length: 13; cdr3_aa: CASSIGGPQPQHF
v_call: TRBV7-9; j_call: TRBJ2-7; cdr3_length: 13; cdr3_aa: CASSQGGFDEQYF
v_call: TRBV7-8; j_call: TRBJ2-6; cdr3_length: 19; cdr3_aa: CASSPTRGDSFSGANVLTF
v_call: TRBV19; j_call: TRBJ1-1; cdr3_length: 14; cdr3_aa: CASSIGRANTEAFF